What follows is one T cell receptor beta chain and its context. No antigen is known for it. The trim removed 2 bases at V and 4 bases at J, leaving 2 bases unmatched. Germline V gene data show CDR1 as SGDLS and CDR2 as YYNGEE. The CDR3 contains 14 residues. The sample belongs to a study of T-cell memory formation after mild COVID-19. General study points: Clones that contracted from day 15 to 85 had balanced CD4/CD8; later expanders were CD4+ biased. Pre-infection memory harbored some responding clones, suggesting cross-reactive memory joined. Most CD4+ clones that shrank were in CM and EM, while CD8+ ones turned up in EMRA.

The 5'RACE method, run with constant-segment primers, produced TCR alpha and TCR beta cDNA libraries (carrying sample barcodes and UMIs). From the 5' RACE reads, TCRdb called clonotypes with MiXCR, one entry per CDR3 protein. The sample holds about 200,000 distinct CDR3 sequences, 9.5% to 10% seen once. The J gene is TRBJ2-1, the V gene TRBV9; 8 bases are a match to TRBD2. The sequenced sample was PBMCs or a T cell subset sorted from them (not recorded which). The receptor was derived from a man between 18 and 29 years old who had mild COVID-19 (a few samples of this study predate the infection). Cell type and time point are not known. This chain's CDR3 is CASSVASGYNEQFF. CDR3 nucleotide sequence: TGTGCCAGCAGCGTCGCTAGCGGGTACAATGAGCAGTTCTTC.